The sequence of this T cell receptor beta chain was determined in a study of cytomegalovirus exposure and HLA in healthy donors. Primers for the PCR totalled 60 Vbeta and 13 Jbeta. Here immunoSEQ multiplex PCR was the method, and the copy in TCRdb shows in-frame clones only, minus some. The table includes about 170,000 clones, over 60% detected once. Study-wide results and limits: It is likely that the observed cluster of highly shared sequence variants was a sequencing artifact. At a 0.05 false discovery rate, a later analysis found some 18,000 TCR beta sequences to be associated with HLA alleles. Fewer N-insertions than the roughly 670-donor mean were reportedly shown by an Asian-associated ancestry cluster in a later analysis. Under in vitro conditions, three CMV-associated chains were confirmed as specific for CMV antigens.

As regards this clone: The antigen is not known.

Trimming shortened V by 0 bases and J by 5 bases, and 11 bases separated the two germline ends. The CDR3 spans 14 residues. Germline V gene lookup returns CDR1 SGDLS and CDR2 YYNGEE. Specimen: PBMCs. This chain joins TRBV9 and TRBJ2-5; D is ambiguous. This clonotype was obtained from a woman in her 50s in good health and CMV-seronegative. This CDR3 reads CASSVGLSRETQYF. The DNA of the CDR3 is TGTGCCAGCAGCGTAGGTCTTAGCCGGGAGACCCAGTACTTC.